Each of the 5 T cell receptor beta chains below was sequenced from the same sample in a study of blood T cell repertoires in COVID-19. TCRdb's copy holds only in-frame clones and misses some; the assay was immunoSEQ multiplex PCR. The sample has about 300,000 clones; roughly 86% are singletons. The source material was PBMCs or T cells enriched from blood (not recorded which). These receptors all stem from a woman between 50 and 59 years old who had been exposed to COVID-19.

This clone was found a few times. This rearrangement joins TRBV6-5 to TRBJ1-2; 8 positions match TRBD1. The CDR3 runs to 15 residues. Trimming at V came to 2 bases and at J to 6 bases, leaving 8 bases not matched to a gene. Germline V gene data show CDR1 as MNHEY and CDR2 as SVGAGI. CDR3: CASSYRQGAYHGYTF. DNA of the CDR3: TGTGCCAGCAGTTACCGTCAGGGGGCGTATCATGGCTACACCTTC.

This chain uses TRBV2 with TRBJ2-5; D not certain. The CDR3 sequence is 12 residues long. Germline CDR1 and CDR2: SNHLY and FYNNEI. V lost 4 bases and J 5 bases, leaving 8 bases between the germline ends. This chain's CDR3 is CASSVVVETQYF. In nucleotides, the CDR3 is TGTGCCAGCAGTGTCGTCGTGGAGACCCAGTACTTC. The entire variable domain, with the rest obtained from reference TRBV2 and TRBJ2-5, is as follows: EPEVTQTPSHQVTQMGQEVILRCVPISNHLYFYWYRQILGQKVEFLVSFYNNEISEKSEIFDDQFSVERPDGSNFTLKIRSTKLEDSAMYFCASSVVVETQYFGPGTRLLVL.

CDR3 region: CASSQVKLQGGWQGYTF. The CDR3 DNA is TGTGCCAGCAGCCAAGTGAAACTTCAGGGTGGTTGGCAAGGCTACACCTTC. J is TRBJ1-2 and V is TRBV4-2; D may be TRBD1 (5 bases). V lost 1 base, J lost 8 bases, and 23 bases lay in between. This CDR3 is built from 17 residues. CDR1 LGHNA and CDR2 YNFKEQ come from the germline V gene.

This rearrangement joins TRBV5-4 to TRBJ1-6, with 9 bases identical to TRBD1. This CDR3 comprises 14 residues. Unmatched junction bases numbered 4, after V lost 3 bases and J lost 9 bases. Per germline, CDR1 SGHNT and CDR2 YYREEE (reference sequence). The CDR3 spells CASSSDRGISPLHF. In DNA form, the CDR3 reads TGTGCCAGCAGCTCGGACAGGGGAATTTCACCCCTCCACTTT.

The chain links TRBV28 to TRBJ1-6, with D uncertain. The germline V gene has CDR1 MDHEN and CDR2 SYDVKM. The CDR3 covers 17 residues. The V and J ends lost 7 bases and 11 bases respectively, with 27 bases between them. CDR3 nucleotides: TGTGCCAGCACTTCTATCGGGTCAATTCTCCCCCCGCCACCCCTCCACTTT. Translation: CASTSIGSILPPPPLHF.